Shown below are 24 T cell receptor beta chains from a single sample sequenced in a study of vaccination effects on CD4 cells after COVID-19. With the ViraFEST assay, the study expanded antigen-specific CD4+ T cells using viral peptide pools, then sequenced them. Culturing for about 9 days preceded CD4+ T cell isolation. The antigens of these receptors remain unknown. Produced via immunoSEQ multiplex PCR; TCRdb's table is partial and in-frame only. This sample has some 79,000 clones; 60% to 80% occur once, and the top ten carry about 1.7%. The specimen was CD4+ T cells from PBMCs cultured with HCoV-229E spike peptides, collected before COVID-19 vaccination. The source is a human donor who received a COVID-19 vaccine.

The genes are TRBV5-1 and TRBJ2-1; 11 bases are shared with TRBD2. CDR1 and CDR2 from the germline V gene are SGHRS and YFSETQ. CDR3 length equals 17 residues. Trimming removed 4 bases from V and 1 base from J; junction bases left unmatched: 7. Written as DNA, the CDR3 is TGCGCCAGCAGCGCGGGACTAGCGGCGCCATCCTACAATGAGCAGTTCTTC. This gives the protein CASSAGLAAPSYNEQFF.

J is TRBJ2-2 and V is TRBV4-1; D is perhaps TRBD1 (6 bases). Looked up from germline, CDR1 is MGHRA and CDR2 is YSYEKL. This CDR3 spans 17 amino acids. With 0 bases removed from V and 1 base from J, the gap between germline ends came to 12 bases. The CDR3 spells CASSQELGAVNTGELFF. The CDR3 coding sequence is TGCGCCAGCAGCCAAGAACTGGGGGCCGTGAACACCGGGGAGCTGTTTTTT.

CDR3 coding DNA: TGTGCCAGCAGCAGCCGGGAGAAAACCCTCGAGCAGTACGTC. The encoded protein is CASSSREKTLEQYV. This sequence joins TRBV6-2 or TRBV6-3 and TRBJ2-7, with a tentative D call TRBD2 (6 bases). CDR1 is MNHEY and CDR2 is SVGEGT in the germline V gene. Trimming pared 6 bases from V and 6 bases from J, leaving 18 bases between. This CDR3 is 14 amino acids long.

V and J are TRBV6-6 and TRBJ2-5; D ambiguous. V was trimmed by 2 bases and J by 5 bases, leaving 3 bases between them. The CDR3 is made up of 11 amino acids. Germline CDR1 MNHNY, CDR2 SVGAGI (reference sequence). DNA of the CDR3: TGTGCCAGCAGTTACCGGGAGACCCAGTACTTC. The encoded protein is CASSYRETQYF.

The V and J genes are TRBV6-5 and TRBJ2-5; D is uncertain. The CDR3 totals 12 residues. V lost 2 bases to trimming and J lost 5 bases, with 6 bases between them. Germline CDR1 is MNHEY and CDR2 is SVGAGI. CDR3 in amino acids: CASSYIGETQYF. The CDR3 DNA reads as TGTGCCAGCAGTTACATTGGGGAGACCCAGTACTTC.

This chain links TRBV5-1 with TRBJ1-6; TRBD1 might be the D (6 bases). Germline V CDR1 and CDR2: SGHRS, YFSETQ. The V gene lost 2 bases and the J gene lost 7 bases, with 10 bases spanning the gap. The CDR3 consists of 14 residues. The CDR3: CASSFGTRNSPLHF. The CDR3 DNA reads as TGCGCCAGCAGCTTCGGGACAAGAAATTCACCCCTCCACTTT.

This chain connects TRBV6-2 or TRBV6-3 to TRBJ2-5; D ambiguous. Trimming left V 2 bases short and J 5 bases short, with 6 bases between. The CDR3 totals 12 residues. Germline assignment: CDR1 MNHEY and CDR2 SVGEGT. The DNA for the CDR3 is TGTGCCAGCAGTTACACCGGCGAGACCCAGTACTTC. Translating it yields CASSYTGETQYF.

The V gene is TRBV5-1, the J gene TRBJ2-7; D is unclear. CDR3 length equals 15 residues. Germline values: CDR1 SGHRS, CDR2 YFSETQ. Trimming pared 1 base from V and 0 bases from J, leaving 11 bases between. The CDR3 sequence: CASSLSGRSSYEQYV. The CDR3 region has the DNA TGCGCCAGCAGCTTGAGTGGTCGGTCCTCCTACGAGCAGTACGTC.

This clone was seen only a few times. CDR3 sequence reads: CASSIGGSSGYTF. CDR3 sequence (DNA): TGTGCCAGTAGTATAGGGGGCTCCTCTGGCTACACCTTC. The V call is TRBV19, the J call TRBJ1-2, with a weak D call TRBD1 (5 bases). This CDR3 has 13 amino acids. From germline, CDR1 is LNHDA and CDR2 SQIVND (reference sequence). The ends were cut back, 1 base at V and 7 bases at J, with 10 bases in the middle. Full variable domain (missing parts from reference TRBV19 and TRBJ1-2): DGGITQSPKYLFRKEGQNVTLSCEQNLNHDAMYWYRQDPGQGLRLIYYSQIVNDFQKGDIAEGYSVSREKKESFPLTVTSAQKNPTAFYLCASSIGGSSGYTFGSGTRLTVV.

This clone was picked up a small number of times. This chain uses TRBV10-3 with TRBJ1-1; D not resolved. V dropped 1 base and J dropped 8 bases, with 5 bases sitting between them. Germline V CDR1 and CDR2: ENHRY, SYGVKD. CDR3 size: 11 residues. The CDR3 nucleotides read TGTGCCATCAGTGAGTTGGGGGAAGCTTTCTTT. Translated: CAISELGEAFF.

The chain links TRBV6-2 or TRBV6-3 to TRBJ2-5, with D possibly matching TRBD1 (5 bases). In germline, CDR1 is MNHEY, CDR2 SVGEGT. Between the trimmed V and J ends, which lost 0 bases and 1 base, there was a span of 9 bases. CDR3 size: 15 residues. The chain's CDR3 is CASSYSGQFQETQYF. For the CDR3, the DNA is TGTGCCAGCAGTTACTCGGGGCAGTTCCAAGAGACCCAGTACTTC.

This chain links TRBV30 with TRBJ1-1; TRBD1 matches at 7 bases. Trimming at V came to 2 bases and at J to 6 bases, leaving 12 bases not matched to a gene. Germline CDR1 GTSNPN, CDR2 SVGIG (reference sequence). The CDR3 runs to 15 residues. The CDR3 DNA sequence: TGTGCCTGGAGTACAGGACTTACAGGGGCGCCTGAAGCTTTCTTT. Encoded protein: CAWSTGLTGAPEAFF.

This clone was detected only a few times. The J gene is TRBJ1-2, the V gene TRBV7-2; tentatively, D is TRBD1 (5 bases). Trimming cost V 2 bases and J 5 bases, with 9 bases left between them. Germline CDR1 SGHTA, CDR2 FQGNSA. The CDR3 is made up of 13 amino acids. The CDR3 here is CASSLSRDYGYTF. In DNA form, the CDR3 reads TGTGCCAGCAGCTTAAGCAGGGATTATGGCTACACCTTC.

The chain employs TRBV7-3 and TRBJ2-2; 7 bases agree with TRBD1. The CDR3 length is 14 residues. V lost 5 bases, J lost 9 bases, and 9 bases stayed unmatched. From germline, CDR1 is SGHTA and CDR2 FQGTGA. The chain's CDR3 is CASSPQTGSRELFF. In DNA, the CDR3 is TGTGCCAGCAGCCCCCAGACAGGGTCCCGGGAGCTGTTTTTT.

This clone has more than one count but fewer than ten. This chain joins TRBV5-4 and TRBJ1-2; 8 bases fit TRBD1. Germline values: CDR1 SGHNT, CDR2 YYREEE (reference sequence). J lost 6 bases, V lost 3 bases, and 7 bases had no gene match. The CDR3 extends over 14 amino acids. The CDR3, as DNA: TGTGCCAGCAGCTGGGCGACAGGGGCAGATGGCTACACCTTC. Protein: CASSWATGADGYTF.

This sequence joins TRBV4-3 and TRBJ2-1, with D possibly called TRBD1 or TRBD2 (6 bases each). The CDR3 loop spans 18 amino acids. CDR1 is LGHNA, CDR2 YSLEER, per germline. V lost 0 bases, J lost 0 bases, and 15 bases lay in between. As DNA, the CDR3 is TGCGCCAGCAGCCAAGATCCCCCCGGGGGCCTCTCCTACAATGAGCAGTTCTTC. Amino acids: CASSQDPPGGLSYNEQFF.

CDR3 sequence (DNA): TGTGCCAGCAGCAAAGGTGGCCACGGAGGGTTAGCTGGAAACACCATATATTTT. Amino acids: CASSKGGHGGLAGNTIYF. The J gene is TRBJ1-3, the V gene TRBV21-1. TRBV21-1 is a pseudogene. This CDR3 region has 18 residues.

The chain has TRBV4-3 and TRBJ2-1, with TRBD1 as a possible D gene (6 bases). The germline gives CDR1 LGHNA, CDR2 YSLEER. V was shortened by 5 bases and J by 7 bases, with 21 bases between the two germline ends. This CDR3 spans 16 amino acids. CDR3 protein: CASSSKEKQGGNEQFF. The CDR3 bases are TGCGCCAGCAGCTCCAAAGAGAAACAGGGCGGGAATGAGCAGTTCTTC.

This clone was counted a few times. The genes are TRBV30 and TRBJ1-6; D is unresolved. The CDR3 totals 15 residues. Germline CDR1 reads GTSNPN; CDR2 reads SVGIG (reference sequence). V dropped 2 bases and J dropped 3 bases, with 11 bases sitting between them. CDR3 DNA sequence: TGTGCCTGGAGTCTGGACGTCGTCTATAATTCACCCCTCCACTTT. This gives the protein CAWSLDVVYNSPLHF.

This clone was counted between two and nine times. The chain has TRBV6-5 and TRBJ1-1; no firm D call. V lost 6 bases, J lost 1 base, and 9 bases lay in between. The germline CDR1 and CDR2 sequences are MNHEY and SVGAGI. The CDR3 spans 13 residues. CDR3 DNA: TGTGCCAGCAGGGGCCATTGGAACACTGAAGCTTTCTTT. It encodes CASRGHWNTEAFF.

The CDR3 protein is CASTSLTDTQYF. CDR3 DNA sequence: TGTGCCAGCACCTCCTTGACAGATACGCAGTATTTT. This chain links TRBV5-4 with TRBJ2-3; D unclear. Germline V gene data show CDR1 as SGHNT and CDR2 as YYREEE (reference sequence). V was cut by 6 bases and J by 3 bases, with 8 bases left in between. This CDR3 contains 12 residues.

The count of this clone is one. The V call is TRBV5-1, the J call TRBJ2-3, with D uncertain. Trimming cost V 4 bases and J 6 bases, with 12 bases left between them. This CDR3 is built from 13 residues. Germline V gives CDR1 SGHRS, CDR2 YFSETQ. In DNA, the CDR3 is TGCGCCAGCAGCCCCGCCCCCGCGGATACGCAGTATTTT. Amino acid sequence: CASSPAPADTQYF.

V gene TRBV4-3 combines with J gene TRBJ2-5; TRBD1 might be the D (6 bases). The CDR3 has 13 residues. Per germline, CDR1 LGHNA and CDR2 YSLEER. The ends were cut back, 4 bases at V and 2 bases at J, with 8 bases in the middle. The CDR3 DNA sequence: TGCGCCAGCAGCCGGGGGCAGCAAGAGACCCAGTACTTC. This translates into CASSRGQQETQYF.

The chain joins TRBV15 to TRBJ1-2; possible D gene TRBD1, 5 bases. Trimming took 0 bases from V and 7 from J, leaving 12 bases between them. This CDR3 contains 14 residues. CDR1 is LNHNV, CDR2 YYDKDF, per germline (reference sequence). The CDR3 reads CATSRDRGARGYTF. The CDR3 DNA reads TGTGCCACCAGCAGAGATCGAGGGGCTCGTGGCTACACCTTC. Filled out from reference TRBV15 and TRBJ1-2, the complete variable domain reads DAMVIQNPRYQVTQFGKPVTLSCSQTLNHNVMYWYQQKSSQAPKLLFHYYDKDFNNEADTPDNFQSRRPNTSFCFLDIRSPGLGDTAMYLCATSRDRGARGYTFGSGTRLTVV.